Shown below are 23 T cell receptor beta chains from a single sample sequenced in a study of blood T cell repertoires in COVID-19. The repertoire was sequenced with immunoSEQ multiplex PCR; TCRdb's copy has only in-frame clones and lacks some. The table records approximately 70,000 clones, roughly 72% of them present only once. Sequenced: peripheral blood. These receptors were collected from a man aged 55 to 70 with COVID-19, enrolled during active disease.

This clone occurred once. The V and J genes are TRBV30 and TRBJ2-1, with TRBD2 matching 13 bases. The CDR3 runs 16 residues. Germline CDR1 and CDR2: GTSNPN and SVGIG (reference sequence). With 3 bases clipped from V and 14 bases from J, the junction kept 16 bases outside the gene matches. The CDR3 DNA sequence: TGTGCCTGGAGCCCACGACGGGGGACTAGCGGGATCAGGAAGTTCTTC. Translating it yields CAWSPRRGTSGIRKFF. Together with reference TRBV30 and TRBJ2-1, the CDR3 gives the full variable domain: SQTIHQWPATLVQPVGSPLSLECTVEGTSNPNLYWYRQAAGRGLQLLFYSVGIGQISSEVPQNLSASRPQDRQFILSSKKLLLSDSGFYLCAWSPRRGTSGIRKFFGPGTRLTVL.

This clone turned up a few times. V gene TRBV9 combines with J gene TRBJ2-7; D might be TRBD1 (7 bases). Looked up from germline, CDR1 is SGDLS and CDR2 is YYNGEE. The CDR3 consists of 14 residues. Trimming shortened V by 4 bases and J by 3 bases, and 14 bases separated the two germline ends. Here the CDR3 DNA reads TGTGCCAGCAGCTCCGGCGGGGACAGCTACGAGCAGTACTTC. Amino acids: CASSSGGDSYEQYF.

The chain is built from TRBV6-5 and TRBJ2-7; 8 bases agree with TRBD2. There are 14 residues in the CDR3. The V gene end was trimmed by 6 bases and the J gene end by 3 bases; junction bases not matched to a gene: 7. Germline CDR1 MNHEY, CDR2 SVGAGI. Here the CDR3 DNA reads TGTGCCAGCAGATACAGCGGGGGACTCTACGAGCAGTACTTC. Encoded protein: CASRYSGGLYEQYF.

The sample holds one count of this clone. The chain is built from TRBV7-9 and TRBJ2-1; D not certain. The CDR3 is made up of 11 amino acids. V shed 5 bases and J shed 7 bases, with 6 bases lying between them. Germline loops: CDR1 SEHNR, CDR2 FQNEAQ (reference sequence). The CDR3 here is CASSIPNEQFF. DNA of the CDR3: TGTGCCAGCAGCATTCCTAATGAGCAGTTCTTC.

This clone was picked up a small number of times. This chain connects TRBV5-1 to TRBJ2-1; TRBD2 matches 8 bases. Unmatched junction bases numbered 12, after V lost 6 bases and J lost 4 bases. Germline V CDR1 and CDR2: SGHRS, YFSETQ. The CDR3 totals 16 residues. CDR3: CASNEVAGLMYNEQFF. The CDR3 DNA sequence: TGCGCCAGCAATGAGGTAGCGGGACTGATGTACAATGAGCAGTTCTTC.

This clone has a handful of counts. The chain combines TRBV4-2 with TRBJ2-2; 10 bases fit TRBD2. The CDR3 is 15 amino acids. After removal of 7 bases from V and 5 bases from J, the junction contained 7 bases not matched to a gene. The germline CDR1 and CDR2 sequences are LGHNA and YNFKEQ. The CDR3 protein is CASTRLAGETGELFF. Here the CDR3 DNA reads TGTGCCAGCACAAGGCTAGCGGGAGAAACCGGGGAGCTGTTTTTT.

The genes are TRBV6-1 and TRBJ1-6, with no clear D. CDR3 length: 15 residues. Trimming cost V 2 bases and J 6 bases, with 11 bases left between them. Looked up from germline, CDR1 is MNHNS and CDR2 is SASEGT. In DNA form, the CDR3 reads TGTGCCAGCAGTGAATGGGGAAGCGGTAATTCACCCCTCCACTTT. This encodes CASSEWGSGNSPLHF.

The V gene is TRBV28, the J gene TRBJ2-5, with 7 bases matching TRBD1. Germline V gene lookup returns CDR1 MDHEN and CDR2 SYDVKM. J was trimmed by 6 bases and V by 7 bases; bases with no gene match: 8. The CDR3 spans 13 residues. CDR3 region: CASKLGTDKTQYF. The CDR3 DNA reads as TGTGCCAGCAAGTTAGGGACAGACAAGACCCAGTACTTC.

The chain joins TRBV11-3 to TRBJ2-7; 12 bases line up with TRBD2. With V trimmed by 2 bases and J by 4 bases, 3 bases remained unmatched. CDR3 length equals 15 residues. Per the germline V gene, CDR1 is SGHNT and CDR2 is YENEEA. CDR3 DNA: TGTGCCAGCAGCTTACGGACTAGCGGGGAATACGAGCAGTACTTC. Amino acids: CASSLRTSGEYEQYF.

The chain employs TRBV14 and TRBJ1-6; no reliable D call. The germline V gene has CDR1 SGHDN and CDR2 FVKESK. The CDR3 is made up of 12 amino acids. Trimming cost V 5 bases and J 10 bases, with 9 bases left between them. CDR3 sequence reads: CASSKSKSPLHF. CDR3 DNA: TGTGCCAGCAGCAAAAGCAAATCACCCCTCCACTTT.

V gene TRBV3-1 (or the pseudogene TRBV3-2) combines with J gene TRBJ1-1; 8 bases agree with TRBD1. This CDR3 region has 15 residues. The germline V gene has CDR1 LGHDT and CDR2 YNNKEL (reference sequence). V lost 4 bases and J lost 3; bases outside the gene matches: 7. CDR3 coding DNA: TGTGCCAGCAGCCCAAGACAGGGGAGCTACACTGAAGCTTTCTTT. It codes for CASSPRQGSYTEAFF.

The gene calls are TRBV6-5 and TRBJ2-3, with D perhaps TRBD2 (6 bases). CDR3 length equals 14 residues. Trimming cost V 7 bases and J 4 bases, with 15 bases left between them. In germline, CDR1 is MNHEY, CDR2 SVGAGI. The CDR3 DNA reads as TGTGCCAGCACCTCGGGGGTGGGGGCAGATACGCAGTATTTT. Protein product: CASTSGVGADTQYF.

The V call is TRBV7-2, the J call TRBJ2-5, with 7 bases matching TRBD1. The CDR3 totals 14 residues. Losses at the gene ends were 7 bases for V and 7 bases for J; bases not matched to a gene: 12. Per germline, CDR1 SGHTA and CDR2 FQGNSA. CDR3 DNA sequence: TGTGCCAGCACCCCGGGACAGCGTGGGGGGACCCAGTACTTC. Translating it yields CASTPGQRGGTQYF. Full variable domain (remainder filled in from reference TRBV7-2 and TRBJ2-5): GAGVSQSPSNKVTEKGKDVELRCDPISGHTALYWYRQSLGQGLEFLIYFQGNSAPDKSGLPSDRFSAERTGGSVSTLTIQRTQQEDSAVYLCASTPGQRGGTQYFGPGTRLLVL.

The chain combines TRBV7-2 with TRBJ2-7; 10 bases fit TRBD1. This CDR3 has 15 amino acids. V dropped 5 bases and J dropped 1; count of bases not matched to a gene: 5. Germline V gene data show CDR1 as SGHTA and CDR2 as FQGNSA. The CDR3 protein is CASSTRTGGSYEQYF. CDR3 DNA: TGTGCCAGCAGCACACGGACAGGGGGGTCCTACGAGCAGTACTTC. Variable domain in full (rest from reference TRBV7-2 and TRBJ2-7): GAGVSQSPSNKVTEKGKDVELRCDPISGHTALYWYRQSLGQGLEFLIYFQGNSAPDKSGLPSDRFSAERTGGSVSTLTIQRTQQEDSAVYLCASSTRTGGSYEQYFGPGTRLTVT.

The chain joins TRBV18 to TRBJ2-5; 13 nucleotides agree with TRBD2. This CDR3 has 18 residues. J gave up 3 bases and V 5 bases, and 12 bases lay outside the gene matches. Germline V CDR1 and CDR2: KGHSH, LQKENI. CDR3 nucleotides: TGTGCCAGCTCAGCGTGGACTAGCGGGAGATCTGTAGAAGAGACCCAGTACTTC. This translates into CASSAWTSGRSVEETQYF.

The chain recombines TRBV10-3 with TRBJ1-2, with D unclear. V was cut by 5 bases and J by 4 bases, with 14 bases left in between. Germline lookup yields CDR1 ENHRY and CDR2 SYGVKD. This CDR3 is 14 amino acids long. The CDR3 loop is CAISQQNNIYGYTF. CDR3 DNA: TGTGCCATCAGTCAACAAAACAATATCTATGGCTACACCTTC.

The rearrangement links TRBV15 to TRBJ2-3; weak D call: TRBD2 (5 bases). The CDR3 sequence is 12 residues long. The germline V gene encodes CDR1 LNHNV and CDR2 YYDKDF (reference sequence). Trimming stripped 5 bases from V and 4 bases from J, with 7 bases between. The CDR3 nucleotides are TGTGCCACCAGCGCGAGGGCAGATACGCAGTATTTT. It yields the protein CATSARADTQYF.

The chain has TRBV19 and TRBJ1-1; D perhaps matches TRBD1 (6 bases). V was pared by 1 base and J by 1 base, with 10 bases between. The CDR3 has 15 amino acids. Germline CDR1 and CDR2: LNHDA and SQIVND (reference sequence). The CDR3 region is CASSIGARGNTEAFF. CDR3 in DNA: TGTGCCAGTAGTATAGGGGCCAGGGGGAACACTGAAGCTTTCTTT. Drawing the rest from reference TRBV19 and TRBJ1-1, the complete variable domain is DGGITQSPKYLFRKEGQNVTLSCEQNLNHDAMYWYRQDPGQGLRLIYYSQIVNDFQKGDIAEGYSVSREKKESFPLTVTSAQKNPTAFYLCASSIGARGNTEAFFGQGTRLTVV.

A single count supports this clone. The V and J genes are TRBV18 and TRBJ1-5, with D perhaps matching TRBD1 (5 bases). Germline CDR1 and CDR2: KGHSH and LQKENI. With 5 bases removed from V and 5 bases from J, the gap between germline ends came to 13 bases. The CDR3 has 14 residues. The CDR3 DNA reads TGTGCCAGCTCAGTGACAGACCTGGATCAGCCCCAGCATTTT. Its protein product is CASSVTDLDQPQHF.

This clone was seen a handful of times. The V and J genes are TRBV6-5 and TRBJ1-4; tentatively, D is TRBD1 (5 bases). The CDR3 is made up of 14 amino acids. The germline CDR1 and CDR2 sequences are MNHEY and SVGAGI. The V and J ends lost 4 bases and 0 bases respectively, with 6 bases between them. CDR3 in amino acids: CASSSGSTNEKLFF. DNA of the CDR3: TGTGCCAGCAGTTCAGGGTCAACTAATGAAAAACTGTTTTTT.

The rearrangement joins TRBV9 to TRBJ2-2; 7 bases line up with TRBD2. The CDR3 sequence is 14 residues long. After removal of 3 bases from V and 5 bases from J, the junction contained 4 bases not matched to a gene. CDR1 is SGDLS and CDR2 is YYNGEE in the germline V gene. CDR3 region: CASSAGGRTGELFF. The DNA of the CDR3 is TGTGCCAGCAGCGCGGGCGGGAGAACCGGGGAGCTGTTTTTT.

V and J are TRBV10-1 and TRBJ2-5, with unresolved D. V lost 2 bases and J lost 5, with 9 bases in between. The CDR3 has 13 residues. Germline CDR1 is WNHNN and CDR2 is SYGVQD (reference sequence). CDR3 bases: TGCGCCAGCAGTGAGGCGGTCCCTGAGACCCAGTACTTC. This gives the protein CASSEAVPETQYF.

The V gene is TRBV4-1, the J gene TRBJ2-5; 12 nucleotides line up with TRBD2. V was clipped by 4 bases and J by 5 bases; unmatched bases: 8. The CDR3 runs 16 residues. Germline V gene sequence: CDR1 MGHRA, CDR2 YSYEKL. CDR3 DNA sequence: TGCGCCAGCAGCCTCGGGACTAGCGGGCAATTGGAGACCCAGTACTTC. This gives the protein CASSLGTSGQLETQYF.